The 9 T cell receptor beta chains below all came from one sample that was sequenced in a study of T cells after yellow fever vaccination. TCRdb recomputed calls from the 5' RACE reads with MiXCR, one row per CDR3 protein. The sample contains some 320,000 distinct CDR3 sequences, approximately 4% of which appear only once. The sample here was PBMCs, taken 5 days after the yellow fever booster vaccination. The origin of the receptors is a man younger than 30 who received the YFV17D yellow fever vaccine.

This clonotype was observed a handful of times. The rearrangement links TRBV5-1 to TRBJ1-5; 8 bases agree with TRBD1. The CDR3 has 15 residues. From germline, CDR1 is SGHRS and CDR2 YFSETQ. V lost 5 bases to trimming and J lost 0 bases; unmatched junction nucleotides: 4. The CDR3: CASSQQGDSNQPQHF. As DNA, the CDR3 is TGCGCCAGCAGTCAACAGGGGGATAGCAATCAGCCCCAGCATTTT.

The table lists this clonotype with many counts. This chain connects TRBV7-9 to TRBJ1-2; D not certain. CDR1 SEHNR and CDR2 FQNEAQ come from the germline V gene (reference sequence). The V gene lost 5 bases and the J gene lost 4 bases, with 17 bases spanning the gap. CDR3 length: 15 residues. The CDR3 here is CASSRPSASTYGYTF. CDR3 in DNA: TGTGCCAGCAGCAGACCGAGTGCAAGTACCTATGGCTACACCTTC.

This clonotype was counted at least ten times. Here the CDR3 DNA reads TGTGCCAGCAGTTTGGGGAGCTATGGCTACACCTTC. This gives the protein CASSLGSYGYTF. This sequence joins TRBV12-3 or TRBV12-4 and TRBJ1-2; D is unresolved. V lost 3 bases, J lost 4 bases, and 6 bases lay in between. CDR3 length: 12 amino acids.

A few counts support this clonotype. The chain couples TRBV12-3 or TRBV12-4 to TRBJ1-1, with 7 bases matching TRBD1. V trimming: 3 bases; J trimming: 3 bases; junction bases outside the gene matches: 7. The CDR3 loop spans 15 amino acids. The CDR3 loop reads CASSLTGPGDTEAFF. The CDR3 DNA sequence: TGTGCCAGCAGTTTGACAGGGCCAGGGGACACTGAAGCTTTCTTT.

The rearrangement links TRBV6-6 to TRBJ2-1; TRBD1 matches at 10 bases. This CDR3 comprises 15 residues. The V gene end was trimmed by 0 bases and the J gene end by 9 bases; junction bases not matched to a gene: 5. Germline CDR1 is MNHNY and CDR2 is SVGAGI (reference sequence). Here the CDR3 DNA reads TGTGCCAGCAGTTACTCCGGGACAGGGGACGGTGAGCAGTTCTTC. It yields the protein CASSYSGTGDGEQFF.

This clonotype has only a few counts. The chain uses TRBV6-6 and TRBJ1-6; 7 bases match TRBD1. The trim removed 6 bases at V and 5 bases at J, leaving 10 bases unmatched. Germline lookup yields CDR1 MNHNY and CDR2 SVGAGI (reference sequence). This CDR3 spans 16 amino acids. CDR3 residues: CASSFDRAINNSPLHF. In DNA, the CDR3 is TGTGCCAGCAGCTTTGACAGGGCAATAAATAATTCACCCCTCCACTTT.

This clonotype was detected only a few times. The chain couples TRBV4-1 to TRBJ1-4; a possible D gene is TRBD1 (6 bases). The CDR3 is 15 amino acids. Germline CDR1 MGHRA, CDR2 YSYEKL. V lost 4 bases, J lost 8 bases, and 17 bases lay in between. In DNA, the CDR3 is TGCGCCAGCAGCCGCCTAGGGGGGAGCGCAGAAAAACTGTTTTTT. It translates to CASSRLGGSAEKLFF.

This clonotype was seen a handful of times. In DNA form, the CDR3 reads TGCGCCAGCAGCCAAATAGGACAGGCGGGCTACGAGCAGTACTTC. Its protein product is CASSQIGQAGYEQYF. This chain joins TRBV4-3 and TRBJ2-7, with TRBD1 identical over 7 bases. Germline CDR1 and CDR2: LGHNA and YSLEER. The CDR3 covers 15 residues. J gave up 3 bases and V 2 bases, and 7 bases lay outside the gene matches.

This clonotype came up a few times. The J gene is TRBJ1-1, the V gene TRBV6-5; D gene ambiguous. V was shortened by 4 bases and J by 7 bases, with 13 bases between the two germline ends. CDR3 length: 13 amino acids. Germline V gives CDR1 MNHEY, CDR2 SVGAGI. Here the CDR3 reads CASSFVKGNEAFF. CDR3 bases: TGTGCCAGCAGTTTCGTAAAGGGAAATGAAGCTTTCTTT.